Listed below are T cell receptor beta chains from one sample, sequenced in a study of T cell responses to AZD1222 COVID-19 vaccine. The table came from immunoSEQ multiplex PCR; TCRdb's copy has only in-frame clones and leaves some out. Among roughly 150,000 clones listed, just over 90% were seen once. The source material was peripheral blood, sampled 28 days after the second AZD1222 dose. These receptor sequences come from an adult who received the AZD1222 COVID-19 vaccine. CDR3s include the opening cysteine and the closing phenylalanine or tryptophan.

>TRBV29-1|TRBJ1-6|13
CSVEEQSGSPLHF
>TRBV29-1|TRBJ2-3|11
CSATTTDTQYF
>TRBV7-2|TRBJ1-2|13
CASSFMGDYGYTF
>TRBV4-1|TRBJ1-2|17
CASSQAGIQGRVYGYTF
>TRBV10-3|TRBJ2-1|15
CAISEREQTYNEQFF
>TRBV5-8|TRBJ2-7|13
CASPKDRGYEQYF
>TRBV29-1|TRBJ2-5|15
CSVVMPAQGVETQYF
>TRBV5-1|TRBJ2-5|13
CASSLSTFETQYF
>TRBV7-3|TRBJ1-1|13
CASSRDRDTEAFF
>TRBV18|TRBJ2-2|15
CASSPGRVNTGELFF
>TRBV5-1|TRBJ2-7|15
CASSRDRARSYEQYF
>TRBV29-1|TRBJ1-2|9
CSVDLGVPF
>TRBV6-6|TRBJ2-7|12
CATESDSYEQYF
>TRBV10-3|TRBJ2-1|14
CAISSDREHNEQFF
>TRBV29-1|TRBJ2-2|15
CSAVKTTSITGELFF
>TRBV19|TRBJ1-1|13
CASSYTEGTEAFF
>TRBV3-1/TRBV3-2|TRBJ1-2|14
CASSQATGTPGYTF
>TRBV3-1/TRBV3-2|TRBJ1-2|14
CASSQGRVPYGYTF
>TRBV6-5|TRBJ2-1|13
CASSYSSPSEQFF
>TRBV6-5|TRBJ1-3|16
CASSYSIGTGRNTIYF
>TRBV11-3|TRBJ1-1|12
CASSLARAWAFF
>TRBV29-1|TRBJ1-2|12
CSVLQDDYGYTF
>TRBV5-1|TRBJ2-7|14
CASSLAGDSHEQYF
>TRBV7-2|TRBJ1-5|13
CASSLGVGQPQHF
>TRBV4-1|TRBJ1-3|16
CASSQDDGTGGNTIYF
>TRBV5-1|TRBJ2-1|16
CASSLSLAGSYNEQFF
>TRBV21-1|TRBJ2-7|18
CASSKSRKTSGSSYEQYF
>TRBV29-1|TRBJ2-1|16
CSVVGSGGVTYNEQFF
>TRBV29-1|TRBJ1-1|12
CSVVRANTEAFF
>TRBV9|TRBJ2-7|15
CASSVGGDVSYEQYF
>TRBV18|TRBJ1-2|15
CASSPPGEVAYGYTF
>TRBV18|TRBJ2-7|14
CASSPYQGVDEQYF
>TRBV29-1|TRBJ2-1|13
CSVSLAGDGEQFF
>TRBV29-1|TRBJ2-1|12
CSVTQTYNEQFF
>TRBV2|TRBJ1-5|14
CASRGSLSNQPQHF
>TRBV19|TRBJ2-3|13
CASSAREGDTQYF
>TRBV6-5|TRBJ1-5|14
CASGGLGGNQPQHF
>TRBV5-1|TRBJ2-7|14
CASRIGTGGDEQYF
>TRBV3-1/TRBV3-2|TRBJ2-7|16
CASSQGDVGWVYEQYF
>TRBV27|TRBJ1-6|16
CASRPRQGRFASPLHF
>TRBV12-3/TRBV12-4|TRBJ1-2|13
CASKYGSLYGYTF
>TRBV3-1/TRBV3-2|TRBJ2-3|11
CASQATDTQYF
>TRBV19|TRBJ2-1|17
CASSPTSGGRGYNEQFF
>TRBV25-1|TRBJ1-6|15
CASSDSTAYNSPLHF
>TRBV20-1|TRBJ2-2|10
CTYFTGELFF
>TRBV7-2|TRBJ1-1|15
CASSLGTGGRTEAFF
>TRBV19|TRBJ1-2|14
CASSAAGNRYGYTF
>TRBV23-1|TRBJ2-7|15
CASRLGQGFSYEQYF
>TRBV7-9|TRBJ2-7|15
CASSNWRSGSYEQYF
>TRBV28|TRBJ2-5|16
CASSHPTEVQQETQYF
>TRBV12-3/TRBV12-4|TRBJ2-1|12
CASSLEGGEQFF
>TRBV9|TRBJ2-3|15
CASSVGAAGGNTQYF
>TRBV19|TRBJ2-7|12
CASSNRGPEQYF
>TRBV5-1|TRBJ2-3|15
CASSSGMFSTDTQYF
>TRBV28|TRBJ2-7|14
CASSPAGDPYEQYF
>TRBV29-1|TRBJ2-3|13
CSTGLAGFGTQYF
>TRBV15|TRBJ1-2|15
CATSRDLVLADGYTF
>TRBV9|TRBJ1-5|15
CASSRRGDPNQPQHF
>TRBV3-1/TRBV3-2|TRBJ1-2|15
CASSQGGGDNYGYTF
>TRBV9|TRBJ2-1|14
CASRQASGDNEQFF